Listed below are T cell receptor delta chains from one sample, sequenced in a study of gamma-delta chains in newborns, infants, children. TCRdb re-called the reads with CATT. The sample carries roughly 2,700 delta-chain clones, 40% to 55% recorded once. The source was blood, collected at baseline. The receptors come from a child who received the measles vaccine. CDR3s include the opening cysteine and the closing phenylalanine or tryptophan. The D gene is left open where the match is weak. Where a row states a size, it is once, few, many or the class of an expanded clone; other rows omit it.

D: TRDD3; V: TRDV2; length: 17; size: medium-sized; J: TRDJ3; CDR3: CACDTMGDHWDTRQMFF; DNA: TGTGCCTGTGACACGATGGGGGATCACTGGGACACCCGACAGATGTTTTTC
D: TRDD3; V: TRDV1; length: 20; size: few; J: TRDJ1; CDR3: CALGLTRLQVGDPNTDKLIF; DNA: TGTGCTCTTGGCCTCACGAGGCTACAAGTGGGGGATCCTAACACCGATAAACTCATCTTT
D: TRDD3; V: TRDV1; length: 21; size: few; J: TRDJ1; CDR3: CALGGTPSFNWGIYLTDKLIF; DNA: TGTGCTCTTGGGGGAACTCCTTCCTTTAACTGGGGGATCTATCTTACCGATAAACTCATCTTT
D: TRDD3; V: TRDV3; length: 16; size: -; J: TRDJ1; CDR3: CAYRWELGVHTDKLIF; DNA: TGTGCCTACCGGTGGGAGCTGGGGGTCCACACCGATAAACTCATCTTT
D: TRDD3; V: TRDV1; length: 26; size: -; J: TRDJ3; CDR3: CALGDPLPSLMRGDTASSWDTRQMFF; DNA: TGTGCTCTTGGGGATCCTCTTCCTTCCTTAATGCGGGGGGATACTGCGAGCTCCTGGGACACCCGACAGATGTTTTTC
D: TRDD3; V: TRDV1; length: 28; size: few; J: TRDJ1; CDR3: CALSAAIRPSYVPRTGGYPKQSTDKLIF; DNA: TGTGCTCTTAGTGCAGCCATCAGGCCTTCCTACGTCCCTCGTACTGGGGGATACCCCAAGCAAAGCACCGATAAACTCATCTTT
D: TRDD3; V: TRAV29/DV5; length: 19; size: few; J: TRDJ1; CDR3: CAASDVLQAGGFNTDKLIF; DNA: TGTGCAGCAAGCGACGTATTACAAGCTGGGGGTTTCAACACCGATAAACTCATCTTT
D: TRDD3; V: TRDV1; length: 24; size: -; J: TRDJ2; CDR3: CALGELGDPSRGLGDRALTAQLFF; DNA: TGTGCTCTTGGGGAACTTGGGGACCCTTCCCGAGGACTGGGGGATAGGGCTTTGACAGCACAACTCTTCTTT
D: TRDD3; V: TRAV29/DV5; length: 21; size: medium-sized; J: TRDJ1; CDR3: CAASEVLPGGYLLGDTDKLIF; DNA: TGTGCAGCAAGCGAGGTTTTACCCGGGGGATACCTCTTAGGTGACACCGATAAACTCATCTTT
D: TRDD3; V: TRDV1; length: 18; size: -; J: TRDJ2; CDR3: CALGVFLRGIRGTAQLFF; DNA: TGTGCTCTTGGGGTTTTCCTAAGGGGGATACGCGGGACAGCACAACTCTTCTTT
D: -; V: TRDV1; length: 20; size: -; J: TRDJ1; CDR3: CALGEYKVAEGIRTTDKLIF; DNA: -
D: -; V: TRDV1; length: 17; size: medium-sized; J: TRDJ1; CDR3: CALGELMGPPSTDKLIF; DNA: TGTGCTCTTGGGGAACTAATGGGCCCCCCCTCCACCGATAAACTCATCTTT
D: TRDD3; V: TRDV1; length: 19; size: -; J: TRDJ1; CDR3: CALGTLLVLGDTISDKLIF; DNA: TGTGCTCTTGGGACCCTATTAGTACTGGGGGATACGATCTCCGATAAACTCATCTTT
D: TRDD3; V: TRDV1; length: 18; size: medium-sized; J: TRDJ1; CDR3: CALADWGTYLKYTDKLIF; DNA: TGTGCTCTCGCGGACTGGGGGACCTATTTAAAGTACACCGATAAACTCATCTTT
D: TRDD3; V: TRDV1; length: 22; size: few; J: TRDJ1; CDR3: CALGEPMVLGGYPKDYTDKLIF; DNA: TGTGCTCTTGGGGAACCGATGGTACTGGGGGGCTACCCAAAAGACTACACCGATAAACTCATCTTT
D: -; V: TRDV1; length: 20; size: medium-sized; J: TRDJ1; CDR3: CALGEFYPTRHLLYTDKLIF; DNA: TGTGCTCTTGGGGAATTTTATCCTACCCGACATCTACTTTACACCGATAAACTCATCTTT
D: TRDD3; V: TRDV2; length: 14; size: -; J: TRDJ2; CDR3: CACDVLGDTAQLFF; DNA: TGTGCCTGTGACGTACTGGGGGATACAGCACAACTCTTCTTT
D: TRDD3; V: TRDV2; length: 18; size: few; J: TRDJ3; CDR3: CACDTVLGAPWDTRQMFF; DNA: TGTGCCTGTGACACCGTACTGGGGGCCCCCTGGGACACCCGACAGATGTTTTTC